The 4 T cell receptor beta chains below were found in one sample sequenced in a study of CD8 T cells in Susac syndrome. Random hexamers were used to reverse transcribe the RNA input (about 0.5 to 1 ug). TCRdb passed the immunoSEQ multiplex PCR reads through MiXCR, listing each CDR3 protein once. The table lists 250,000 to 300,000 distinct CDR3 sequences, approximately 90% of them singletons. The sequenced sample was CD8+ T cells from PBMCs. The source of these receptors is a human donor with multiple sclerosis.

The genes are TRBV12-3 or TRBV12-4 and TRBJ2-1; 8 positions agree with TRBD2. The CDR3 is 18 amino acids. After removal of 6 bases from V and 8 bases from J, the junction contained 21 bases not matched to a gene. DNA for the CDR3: TGTGCCAGCAGCGAATTCGGGGGGGCCCTTCACCCTACGGATGAGCAGTTCTTC. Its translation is CASSEFGGALHPTDEQFF.

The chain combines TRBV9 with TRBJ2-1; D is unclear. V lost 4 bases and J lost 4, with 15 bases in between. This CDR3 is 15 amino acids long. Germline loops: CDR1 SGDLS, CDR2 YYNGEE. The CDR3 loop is CASSSRMDVYNEQFF. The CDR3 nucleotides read TGTGCCAGCAGCTCCCGGATGGATGTGTACAATGAGCAGTTCTTC.

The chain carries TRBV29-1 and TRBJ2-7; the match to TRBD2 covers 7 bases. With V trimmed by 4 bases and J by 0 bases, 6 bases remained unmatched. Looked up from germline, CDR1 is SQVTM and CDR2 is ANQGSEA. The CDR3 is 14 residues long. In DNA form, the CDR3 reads TGCAGCGTTGCGGGAGGAGCCGTCTCCTACGAGCAGTACTTC. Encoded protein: CSVAGGAVSYEQYF.

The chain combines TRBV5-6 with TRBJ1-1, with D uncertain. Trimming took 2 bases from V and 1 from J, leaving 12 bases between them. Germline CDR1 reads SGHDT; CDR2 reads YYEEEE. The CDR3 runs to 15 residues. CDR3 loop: CASSFVPGPNTEAFF. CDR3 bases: TGTGCCAGCAGCTTTGTCCCCGGCCCGAACACTGAAGCTTTCTTT.